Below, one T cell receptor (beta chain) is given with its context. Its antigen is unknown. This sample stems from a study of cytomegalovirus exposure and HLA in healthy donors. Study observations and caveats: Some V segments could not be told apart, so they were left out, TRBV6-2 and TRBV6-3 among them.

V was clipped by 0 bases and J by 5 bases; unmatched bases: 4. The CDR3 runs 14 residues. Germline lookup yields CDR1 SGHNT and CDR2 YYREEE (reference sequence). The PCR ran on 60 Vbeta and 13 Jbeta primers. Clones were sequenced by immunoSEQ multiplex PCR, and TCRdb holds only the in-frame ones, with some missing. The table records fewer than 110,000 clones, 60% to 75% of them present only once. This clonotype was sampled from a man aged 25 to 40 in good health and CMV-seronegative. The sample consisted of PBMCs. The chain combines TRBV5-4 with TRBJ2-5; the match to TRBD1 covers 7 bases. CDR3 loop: CASSLAGGAETQYF. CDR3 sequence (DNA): TGTGCCAGCAGCTTGGCAGGGGGTGCGGAGACCCAGTACTTC.